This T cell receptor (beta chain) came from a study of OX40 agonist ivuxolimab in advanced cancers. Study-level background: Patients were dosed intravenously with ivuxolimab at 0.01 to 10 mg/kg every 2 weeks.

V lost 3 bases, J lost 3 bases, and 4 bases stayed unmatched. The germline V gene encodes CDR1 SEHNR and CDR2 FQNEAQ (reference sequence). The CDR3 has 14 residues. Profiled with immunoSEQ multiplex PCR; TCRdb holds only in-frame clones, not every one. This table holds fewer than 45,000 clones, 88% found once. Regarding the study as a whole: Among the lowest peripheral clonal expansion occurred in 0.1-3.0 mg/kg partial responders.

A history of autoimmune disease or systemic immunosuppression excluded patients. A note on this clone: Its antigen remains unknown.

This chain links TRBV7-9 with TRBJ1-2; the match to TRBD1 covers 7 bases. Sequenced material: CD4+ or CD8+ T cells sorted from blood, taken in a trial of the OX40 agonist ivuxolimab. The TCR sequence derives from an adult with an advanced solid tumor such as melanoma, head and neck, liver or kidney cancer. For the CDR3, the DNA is TGTGCCAGCAGCTTCTCAGGGGGTGACTATGGCTACACCTTC. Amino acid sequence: CASSFSGGDYGYTF.